Sequencing of this T cell receptor beta chain was carried out in a study of cytomegalovirus exposure and HLA in healthy donors. In the study overall: In a previous analysis, approximately 110 million unique TCR beta sequences were found from some 180 million T cells.

These donors, healthy bone marrow donors, were studied. About this clone itself: Its antigen remains unknown.

V lost 4 bases and J 5 bases, leaving 27 bases between the germline ends. The germline CDR1 and CDR2 sequences are SGHNT and YYREEE (reference sequence). The CDR3 loop spans 18 amino acids. 60 Vbeta and 13 Jbeta primers were used in PCR. TCRdb's table, derived via immunoSEQ multiplex PCR, lists solely in-frame clones and lacks some. The sample yields 90,000 to 140,000 clones, over 65% seen once. Study observations and caveats: Per a prior analysis, the majority of TCR beta V segments were productive roughly 87% or roughly 30% of the time. In a later analysis, compared with equally common non-associated chains, HLA-associated beta chains were more expanded.

This receptor was taken from a man between 35 and 55 years old in good health and CMV-seropositive. The chain combines TRBV5-4 with TRBJ2-5, with a tentative D call TRBD2 (6 bases). The sample consisted of PBMCs. CDR3 residues: CASSPGTLANLAWETQYF. CDR3 in DNA: TGTGCCAGCAGCCCCGGAACCCTAGCGAACCTTGCATGGGAGACCCAGTACTTC. The full variable domain, in which reference TRBV5-4 and TRBJ2-5 provide the parts outside the CDR3, is ETGVTQSPTHLIKTRGQQVTLRCSSQSGHNTVSWYQQALGQGPQFIFQYYREEENGRGNFPPRFSGLQFPNYSSELNVNALELDDSALYLCASSPGTLANLAWETQYFGPGTRLLVL.